Listed below are T cell receptor beta chains from one sample, sequenced in a study of blood T cell repertoires in COVID-19. Produced via immunoSEQ multiplex PCR; TCRdb's table is partial and in-frame only. In the table there are 200,000 to 300,000 clones, just under 85% of which are singletons. The specimen sequenced was peripheral blood. The receptors derive from a man aged 50 to 59 with acute or convalescent COVID-19. CDR3s include the opening cysteine and the closing phenylalanine or tryptophan. Fields, in order: CDR3 length, J gene, V gene, CDR3 protein.

15,TRBJ2-3,TRBV24-1,CATSDGVRGTDTQYF
14,TRBJ1-2,TRBV3-1/TRBV3-2,CASSHRGQNYGYTF
12,TRBJ2-7,TRBV11-3,CASRGQSYEQYF
12,TRBJ1-2,TRBV5-1,CASSLSGDGYTF
16,TRBJ1-4,TRBV9,CASSVAQGAQGEKLFF
16,TRBJ2-3,TRBV6-6,CASSYGLAGVPDTQYF
13,TRBJ1-5,TRBV29-1,CSVADTPNQPQHF
14,TRBJ1-1,TRBV6-5,CASSWGGLNTEAFF
12,TRBJ2-1,TRBV28,CASSLKGYEQFF
15,TRBJ2-1,TRBV3-1/TRBV3-2,CASSRPWGGILEQFF
16,TRBJ2-1,TRBV9,CASSARLAGSPIEQFF
15,TRBJ1-6,TRBV30,CAWSVPVQYNSPLHF
13,TRBJ1-5,TRBV28,CASSVSRGKPQHF
11,TRBJ2-1,TRBV20-1,CSADSDDEQFF
14,TRBJ2-2,TRBV2,CASTGQSNTGELFF
17,TRBJ1-2,TRBV29-1,CSVERTFGTGKMHGYTF
14,TRBJ1-1,TRBV6-5,CASSYGATNAEAFF
12,TRBJ1-2,TRBV7-3,CASSSPGLGYTF
15,TRBJ1-1,TRBV15,CATREDRAGNTEAFF
16,TRBJ2-7,TRBV6-6,CASSRAPRDYTYEQYF
15,TRBJ1-6,TRBV27,CASSFNQGGNSPLHF
15,TRBJ2-1,TRBV3-1/TRBV3-2,CASSQRTGGYNEQFF
13,TRBJ2-7,TRBV2,CATQGARVYEQYF
15,TRBJ1-2,TRBV5-1,CASSLAHTANYGYTF
15,TRBJ2-2,TRBV14,CASSQVIRNTGELFF
14,TRBJ1-5,TRBV5-1,CASSLGTGNQPQHF